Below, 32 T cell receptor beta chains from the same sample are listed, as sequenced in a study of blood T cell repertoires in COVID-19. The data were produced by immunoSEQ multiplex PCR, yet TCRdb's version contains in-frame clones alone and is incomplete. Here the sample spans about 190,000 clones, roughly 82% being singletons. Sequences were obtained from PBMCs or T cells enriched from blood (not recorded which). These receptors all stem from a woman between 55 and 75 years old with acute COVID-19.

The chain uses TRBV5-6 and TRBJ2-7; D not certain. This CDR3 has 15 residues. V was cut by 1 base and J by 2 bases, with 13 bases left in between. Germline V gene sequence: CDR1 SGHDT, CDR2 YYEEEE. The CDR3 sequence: CASSLKPPGTYEQYV. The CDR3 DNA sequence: TGTGCCAGCAGCTTGAAGCCCCCGGGTACCTACGAGCAGTACGTC.

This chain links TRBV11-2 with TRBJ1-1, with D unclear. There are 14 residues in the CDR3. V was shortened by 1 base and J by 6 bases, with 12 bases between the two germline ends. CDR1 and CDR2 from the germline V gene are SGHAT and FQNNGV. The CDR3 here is CASSLVFVSAEAFF. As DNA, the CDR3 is TGTGCCAGCAGCTTAGTTTTTGTCTCGGCTGAAGCTTTCTTT.

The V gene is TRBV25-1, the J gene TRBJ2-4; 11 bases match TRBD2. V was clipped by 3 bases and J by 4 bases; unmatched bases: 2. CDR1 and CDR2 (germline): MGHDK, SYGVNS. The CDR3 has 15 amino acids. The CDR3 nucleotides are TGTGCCAGCAGTGATGGGACTAGCGGAAAAAACATTCAGTACTTC. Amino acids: CASSDGTSGKNIQYF.

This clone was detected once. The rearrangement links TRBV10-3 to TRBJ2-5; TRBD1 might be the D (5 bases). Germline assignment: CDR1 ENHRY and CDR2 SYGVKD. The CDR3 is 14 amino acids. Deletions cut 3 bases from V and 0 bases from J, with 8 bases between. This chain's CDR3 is CAISEGQNQETQYF. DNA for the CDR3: TGTGCCATCAGTGAAGGACAAAACCAAGAGACCCAGTACTTC.

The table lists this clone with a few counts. In DNA, the CDR3 is TGCGCCAGCAGCCAAGATATGAGGACAGGTCGAACTGGCTACACCTTC. Encoded protein: CASSQDMRTGRTGYTF. J is TRBJ1-2 and V is TRBV4-3; 7 bases match TRBD1. Germline trimming cut 0 bases from V and 7 bases from J; bases unmatched to any gene: 11. The germline V gene encodes CDR1 LGHNA and CDR2 YSLEER. CDR3 length: 16 amino acids.

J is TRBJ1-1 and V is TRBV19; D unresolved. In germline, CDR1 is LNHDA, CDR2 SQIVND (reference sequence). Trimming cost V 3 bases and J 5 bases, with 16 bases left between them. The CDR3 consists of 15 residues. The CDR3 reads CASSITTARRTEAFF. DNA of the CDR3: TGTGCCAGTAGTATTACCACGGCGAGGAGAACTGAAGCTTTCTTT.

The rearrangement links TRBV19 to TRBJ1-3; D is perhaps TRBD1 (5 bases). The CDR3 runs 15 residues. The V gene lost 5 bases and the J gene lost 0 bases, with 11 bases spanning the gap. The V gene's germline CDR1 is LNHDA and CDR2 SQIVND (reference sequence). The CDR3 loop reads CASSPGHLSGNTIYF. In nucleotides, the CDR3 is TGTGCCAGTAGTCCCGGACACCTCTCTGGAAACACCATATATTTT. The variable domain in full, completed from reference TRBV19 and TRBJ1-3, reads DGGITQSPKYLFRKEGQNVTLSCEQNLNHDAMYWYRQDPGQGLRLIYYSQIVNDFQKGDIAEGYSVSREKKESFPLTVTSAQKNPTAFYLCASSPGHLSGNTIYFGEGSWLTVV.

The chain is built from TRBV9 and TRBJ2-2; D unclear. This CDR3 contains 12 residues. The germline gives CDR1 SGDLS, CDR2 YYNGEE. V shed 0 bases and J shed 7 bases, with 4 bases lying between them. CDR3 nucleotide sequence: TGTGCCAGCAGCGTAGACAACGGGGAGCTGTTTTTT. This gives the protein CASSVDNGELFF.

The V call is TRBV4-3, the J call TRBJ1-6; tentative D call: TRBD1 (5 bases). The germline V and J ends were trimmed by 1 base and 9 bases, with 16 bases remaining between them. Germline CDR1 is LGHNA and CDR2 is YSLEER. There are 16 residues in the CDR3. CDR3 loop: CASSQGIGRGGSPLHF. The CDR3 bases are TGCGCCAGCAGCCAAGGAATTGGGAGGGGCGGTTCACCCCTCCACTTT.

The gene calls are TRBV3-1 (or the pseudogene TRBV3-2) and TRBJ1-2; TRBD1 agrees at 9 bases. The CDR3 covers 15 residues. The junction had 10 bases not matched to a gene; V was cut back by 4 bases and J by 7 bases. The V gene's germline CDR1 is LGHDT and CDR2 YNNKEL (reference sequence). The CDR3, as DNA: TGTGCCAGCAGCCGAGCTATGGACAGGGGACGTGGCTACACCTTC. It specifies CASSRAMDRGRGYTF.

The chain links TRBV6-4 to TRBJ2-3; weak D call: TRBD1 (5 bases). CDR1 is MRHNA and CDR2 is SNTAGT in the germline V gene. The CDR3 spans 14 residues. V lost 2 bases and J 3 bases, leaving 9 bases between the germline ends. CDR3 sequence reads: CASSDQQGTDTQYF. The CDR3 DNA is TGTGCCAGCAGTGACCAGCAGGGAACAGATACGCAGTATTTT.

The CDR3 reads CASSARILAGAETQYF. Here the CDR3 DNA reads TGTGCCAGCAGCGCTAGGATCCTAGCGGGAGCAGAGACCCAGTACTTC. The chain recombines TRBV7-2 with TRBJ2-5, with 10 nucleotides matching TRBD2. Unmatched junction bases numbered 10, after V lost 5 bases and J lost 4 bases. The germline CDR1 and CDR2 sequences are SGHTA and FQGNSA. The CDR3 runs to 16 residues.

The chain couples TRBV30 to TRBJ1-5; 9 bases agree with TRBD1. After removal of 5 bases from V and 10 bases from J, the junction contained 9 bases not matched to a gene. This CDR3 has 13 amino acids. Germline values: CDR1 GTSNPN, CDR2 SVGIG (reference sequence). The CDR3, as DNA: TGTGCCTGGGATACGGGACAGGGTTCCCCCCAGCATTTT. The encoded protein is CAWDTGQGSPQHF.

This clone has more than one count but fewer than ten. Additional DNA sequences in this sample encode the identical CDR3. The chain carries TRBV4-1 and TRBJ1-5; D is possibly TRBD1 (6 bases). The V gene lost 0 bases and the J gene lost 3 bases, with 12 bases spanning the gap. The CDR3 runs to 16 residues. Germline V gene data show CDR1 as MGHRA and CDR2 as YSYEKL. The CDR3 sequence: CASSQDTGTPNQPQHF. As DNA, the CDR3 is TGCGCCAGCAGCCAAGATACCGGGACACCCAATCAGCCCCAGCATTTT.

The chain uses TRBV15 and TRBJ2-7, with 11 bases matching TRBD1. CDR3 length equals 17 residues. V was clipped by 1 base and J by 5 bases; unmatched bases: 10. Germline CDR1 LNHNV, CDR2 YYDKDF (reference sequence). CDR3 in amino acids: CATSRVILWDRGNEQYF. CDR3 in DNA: TGTGCCACCAGCAGAGTAATACTGTGGGACAGGGGGAACGAGCAGTACTTC.

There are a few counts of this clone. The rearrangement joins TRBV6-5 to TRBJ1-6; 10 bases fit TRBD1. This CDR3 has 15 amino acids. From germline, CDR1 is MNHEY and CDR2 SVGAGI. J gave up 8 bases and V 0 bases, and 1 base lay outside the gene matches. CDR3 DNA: TGTGCCAGCAGTTACTCGACAGGGGGCTATTCACCCCTCCACTTT. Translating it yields CASSYSTGGYSPLHF.

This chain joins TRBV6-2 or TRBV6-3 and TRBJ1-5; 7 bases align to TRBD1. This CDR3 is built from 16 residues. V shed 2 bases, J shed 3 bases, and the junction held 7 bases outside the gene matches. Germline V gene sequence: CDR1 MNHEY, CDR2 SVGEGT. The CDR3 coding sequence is TGTGCCAGCAGTTACGGCAGGGGGGTCTCCAATCAGCCCCAGCATTTT. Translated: CASSYGRGVSNQPQHF.

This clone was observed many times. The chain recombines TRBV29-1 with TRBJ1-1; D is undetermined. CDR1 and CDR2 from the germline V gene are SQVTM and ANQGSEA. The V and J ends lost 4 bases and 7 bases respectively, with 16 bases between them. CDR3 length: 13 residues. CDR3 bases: TGCAGCGTTGCTCGGTTGGGCGACGGTGAAGCTTTCTTT. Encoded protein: CSVARLGDGEAFF.

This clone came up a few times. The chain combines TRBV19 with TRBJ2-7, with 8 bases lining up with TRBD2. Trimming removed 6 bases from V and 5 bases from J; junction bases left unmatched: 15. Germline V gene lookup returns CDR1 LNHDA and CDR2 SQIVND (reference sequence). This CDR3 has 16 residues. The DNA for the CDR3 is TGTGCCAGTAGCTCAAGCGGCAGCGGGAGCCCAGACGAGCAGTACTTC. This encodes CASSSSGSGSPDEQYF.

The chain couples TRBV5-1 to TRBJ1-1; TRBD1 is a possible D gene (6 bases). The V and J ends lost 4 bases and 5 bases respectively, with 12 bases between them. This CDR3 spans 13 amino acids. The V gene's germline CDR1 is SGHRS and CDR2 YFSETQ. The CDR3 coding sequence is TGCGCCAGCAGCAGAGGGGGATCTACTGAAGCTTTCTTT. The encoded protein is CASSRGGSTEAFF.

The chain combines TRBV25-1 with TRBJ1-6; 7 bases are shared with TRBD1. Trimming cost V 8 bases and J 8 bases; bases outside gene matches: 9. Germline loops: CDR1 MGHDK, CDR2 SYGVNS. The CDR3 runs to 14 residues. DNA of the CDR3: TGTGCCAGCGGGGACAGTGGGCCCCATTCACCCCTCCACTTT. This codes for CASGDSGPHSPLHF.

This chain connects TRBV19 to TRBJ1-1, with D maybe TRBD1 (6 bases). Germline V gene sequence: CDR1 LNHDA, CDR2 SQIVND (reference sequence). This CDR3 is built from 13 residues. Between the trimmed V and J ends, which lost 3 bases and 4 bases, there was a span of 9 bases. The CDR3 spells CASSMARGTEAFF. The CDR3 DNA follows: TGTGCCAGTAGTATGGCCAGGGGCACTGAAGCTTTCTTT.

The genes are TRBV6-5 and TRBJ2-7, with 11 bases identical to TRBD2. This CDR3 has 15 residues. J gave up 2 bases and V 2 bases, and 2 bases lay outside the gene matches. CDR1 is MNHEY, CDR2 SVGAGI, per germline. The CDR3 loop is CASSYGTSGPYEQYF. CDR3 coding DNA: TGTGCCAGCAGTTACGGGACTAGCGGCCCCTACGAGCAGTACTTC.

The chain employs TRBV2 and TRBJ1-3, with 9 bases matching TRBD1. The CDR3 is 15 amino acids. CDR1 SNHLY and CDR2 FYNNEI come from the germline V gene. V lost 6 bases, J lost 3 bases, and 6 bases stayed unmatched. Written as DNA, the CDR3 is TGTGCCAGCAGGCGGGACAGGGACTTTGGAAACACCATATATTTT. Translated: CASRRDRDFGNTIYF.

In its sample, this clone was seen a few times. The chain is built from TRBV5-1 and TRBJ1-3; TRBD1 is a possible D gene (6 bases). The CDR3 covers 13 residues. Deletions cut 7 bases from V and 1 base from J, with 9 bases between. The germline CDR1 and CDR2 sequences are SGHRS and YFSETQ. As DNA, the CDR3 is TGCGCCAGCGCAACAGGGTCTGGAAACACCATATATTTT. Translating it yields CASATGSGNTIYF.

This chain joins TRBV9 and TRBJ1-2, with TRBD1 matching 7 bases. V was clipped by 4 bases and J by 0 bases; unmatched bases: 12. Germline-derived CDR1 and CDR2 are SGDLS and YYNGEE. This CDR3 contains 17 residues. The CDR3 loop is CASSPHPGDSSNYGYTF. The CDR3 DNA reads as TGTGCCAGCAGCCCCCACCCCGGGGACAGTTCTAACTATGGCTACACCTTC.

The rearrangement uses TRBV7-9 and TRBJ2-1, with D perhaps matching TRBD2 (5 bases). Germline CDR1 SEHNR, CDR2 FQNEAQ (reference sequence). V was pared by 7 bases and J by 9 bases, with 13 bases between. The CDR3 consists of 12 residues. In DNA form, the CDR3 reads TGTGCCAGCACCCAACTAGAGAGTGAGCAGTTCTTC. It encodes CASTQLESEQFF.

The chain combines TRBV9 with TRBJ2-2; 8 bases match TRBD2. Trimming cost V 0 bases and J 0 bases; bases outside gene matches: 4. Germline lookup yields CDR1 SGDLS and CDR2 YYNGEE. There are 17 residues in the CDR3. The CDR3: CASSVVSGRSNTGELFF. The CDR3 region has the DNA TGTGCCAGCAGCGTAGTGAGCGGGAGATCGAACACCGGGGAGCTGTTTTTT.

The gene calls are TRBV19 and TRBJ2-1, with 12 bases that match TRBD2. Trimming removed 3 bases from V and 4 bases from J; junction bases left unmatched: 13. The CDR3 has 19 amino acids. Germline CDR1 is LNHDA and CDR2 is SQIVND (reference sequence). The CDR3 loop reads CASSIKSWTSGNIYNEQFF. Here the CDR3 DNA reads TGTGCCAGTAGTATTAAGAGTTGGACTAGCGGGAATATATACAATGAGCAGTTCTTC.

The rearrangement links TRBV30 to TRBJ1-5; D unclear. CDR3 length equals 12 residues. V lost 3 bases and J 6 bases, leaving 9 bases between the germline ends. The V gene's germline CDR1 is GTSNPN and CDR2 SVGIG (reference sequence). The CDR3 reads CAWSAGGQPQHF. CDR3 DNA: TGTGCCTGGAGCGCGGGTGGTCAGCCCCAGCATTTT.

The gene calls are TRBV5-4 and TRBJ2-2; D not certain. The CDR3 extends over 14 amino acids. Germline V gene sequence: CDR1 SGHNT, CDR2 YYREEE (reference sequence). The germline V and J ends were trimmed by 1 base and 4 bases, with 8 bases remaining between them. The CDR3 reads CASSLLAVTGELFF. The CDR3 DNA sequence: TGTGCCAGCAGCTTGTTGGCCGTCACCGGGGAGCTGTTTTTT.

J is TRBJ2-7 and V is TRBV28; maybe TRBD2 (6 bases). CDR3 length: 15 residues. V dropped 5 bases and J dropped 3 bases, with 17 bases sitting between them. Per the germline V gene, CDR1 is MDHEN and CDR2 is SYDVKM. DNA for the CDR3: TGTGCCAGCAGTAAAGGTCGGGGGAGAGGCTACGAGCAGTACGTC. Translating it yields CASSKGRGRGYEQYV.